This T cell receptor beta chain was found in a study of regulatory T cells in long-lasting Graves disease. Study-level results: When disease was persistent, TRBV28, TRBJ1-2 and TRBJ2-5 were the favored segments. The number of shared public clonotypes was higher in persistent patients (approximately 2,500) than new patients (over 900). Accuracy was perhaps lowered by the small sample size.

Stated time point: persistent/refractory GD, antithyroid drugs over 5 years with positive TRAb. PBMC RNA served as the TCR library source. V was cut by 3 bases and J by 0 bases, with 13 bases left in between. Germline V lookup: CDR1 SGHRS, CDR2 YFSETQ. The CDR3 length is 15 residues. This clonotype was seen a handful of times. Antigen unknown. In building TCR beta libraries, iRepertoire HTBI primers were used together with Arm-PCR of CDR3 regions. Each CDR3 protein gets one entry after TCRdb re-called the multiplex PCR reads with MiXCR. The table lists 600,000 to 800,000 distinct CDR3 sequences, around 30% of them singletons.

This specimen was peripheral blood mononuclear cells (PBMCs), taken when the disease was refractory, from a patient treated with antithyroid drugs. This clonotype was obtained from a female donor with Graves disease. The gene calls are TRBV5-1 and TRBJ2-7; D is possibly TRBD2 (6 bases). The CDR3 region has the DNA TGCGCCAGCAGCTCCTTAGTCGGGAGCTCCTACGAGCAGTACTTC. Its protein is CASSSLVGSSYEQYF.